The 23 T cell receptor beta chains given below trace back to one sample, sequenced in a study of blood T cell repertoires in COVID-19. Only in-frame clones appear in the TCRdb table, and some are missing; sequencing was by immunoSEQ multiplex PCR. Counted here are 150,000 to 200,000 clones, 75% to 95% occurring once; the ten biggest clones make up approximately 0.56%. Sequenced input: peripheral blood. These receptors were collected from a man aged 45-60 years with acute or convalescent COVID-19.

The genes are TRBV5-6 and TRBJ1-3; 9 bases fit TRBD1. The V and J ends lost 0 bases and 7 bases, in that order; junction bases with no gene match: 5. The CDR3 covers 15 residues. CDR1 and CDR2 (germline): SGHDT, YYEEEE. The CDR3 DNA sequence: TGTGCCAGCAGCTTGGGGTACAGGGGGCTCAACACCATATATTTT. This encodes CASSLGYRGLNTIYF. The full variable domain, with the rest looked up from reference TRBV5-6 and TRBJ1-3, is DAGVTQSPTHLIKTRGQQVTLRCSPKSGHDTVSWYQQALGQGPQFIFQYYEEEERQRGNFPDRFSGHQFPNYSSELNVNALLLGDSALYLCASSLGYRGLNTIYFGEGSWLTVV.

This clone was observed once. The chain carries TRBV2 and TRBJ2-3, with D maybe TRBD2 (6 bases). V gave up 6 bases and J gave up 6 bases, with 13 bases separating them. Germline loops: CDR1 SNHLY, CDR2 FYNNEI. The CDR3 has 13 amino acids. Here the CDR3 DNA reads TGTGCCAGCAGGCGGGATCTGGGGGATACGCAGTATTTT. Translating it yields CASRRDLGDTQYF.

The rearrangement joins TRBV20-1 to TRBJ2-5; 16 nucleotides align to TRBD2. Unmatched junction bases numbered 16, after V lost 3 bases and J lost 0 bases. The CDR3 totals 21 residues. Germline lookup yields CDR1 DFQATT and CDR2 SNEGSKA (reference sequence). The CDR3 protein is CSASGGTSGRARVVDQETQYF. The CDR3 bases are TGCAGTGCTAGTGGGGGGACTAGCGGGAGGGCCCGGGTAGTGGACCAAGAGACCCAGTACTTC.

The V gene is TRBV19, the J gene TRBJ1-1; no definite D call. Germline CDR1 is LNHDA and CDR2 is SQIVND (reference sequence). This CDR3 has 14 amino acids. V dropped 11 bases and J dropped 8 bases, with 24 bases sitting between them. DNA of the CDR3: TGTGCCTGCCGGGAATTCCCCGTAATCCGGGAAGCTTTCTTT. This sequence encodes CACREFPVIREAFF.

The V call is TRBV2, the J call TRBJ2-7; D not resolved. Germline lookup yields CDR1 SNHLY and CDR2 FYNNEI. V was clipped by 9 bases and J by 2 bases, with 11 bases between them. The CDR3 contains 12 residues. The chain's CDR3 is CASSLETYEQYF. CDR3 nucleotide sequence: TGTGCCAGTAGTCTAGAGACCTACGAGCAGTACTTC.

The chain recombines TRBV5-8 with TRBJ1-1; tentatively, D is TRBD1 (6 bases). Germline CDR1 is SGHTS and CDR2 is YDEGEE. Trimming left V 4 bases short and J 4 bases short, with 17 bases between. There are 15 residues in the CDR3. This chain's CDR3 is CASSPSSGGVTEAFF. The DNA for the CDR3 is TGTGCCAGCAGCCCGTCTTCGGGGGGCGTCACTGAAGCTTTCTTT.

This clone was recorded once. The CDR3 sequence: CASSFGRLAGVYETQYF. In nucleotides, the CDR3 is TGTGCCAGCAGCTTCGGGCGACTAGCGGGAGTCTATGAGACCCAGTACTTC. The chain is built from TRBV11-2 and TRBJ2-5, with 12 nucleotides matching TRBD2. This CDR3 spans 17 amino acids. Trimming took 3 bases from V and 5 from J; bases not matched to a gene: 10. Germline loops: CDR1 SGHAT, CDR2 FQNNGV.

CDR3 nucleotide sequence: TGTGCCAGCAGCTTCTCCGGGAACTCCTACGAGCAGTACGTC. Residues: CASSFSGNSYEQYV. The rearrangement links TRBV5-6 to TRBJ2-7; possible D gene TRBD2, 5 bases. Trimming pared 2 bases from V and 0 bases from J, leaving 9 bases between. The V gene's germline CDR1 is SGHDT and CDR2 YYEEEE. The CDR3 consists of 14 residues.

The chain employs TRBV12-3 or TRBV12-4 and TRBJ2-1; tentative D call: TRBD2 (7 bases). This CDR3 contains 13 residues. V gave up 6 bases and J gave up 9 bases, with 15 bases separating them. CDR3 protein: CASRQQGGGEQFF. In DNA form, the CDR3 reads TGTGCCAGCAGACAACAGGGAGGGGGTGAGCAGTTCTTC.

For the CDR3, the DNA is TGTGCCACCAGCAGAGATTTTTCGGACACTGAAGCTTTCTTT. It translates to CATSRDFSDTEAFF. J is TRBJ1-1 and V is TRBV15; no definite D call. Germline V CDR1 and CDR2: LNHNV, YYDKDF (reference sequence). The CDR3 is 14 residues long. The V end was cut by 0 bases, the J end by 3 bases, with 8 bases between.

For the CDR3, the DNA is TGTGCCAGCAACGACGGGACTAGCGGGAGTCACGGGGAGCTGTTTTTT. It is translated as CASNDGTSGSHGELFF. The chain combines TRBV28 with TRBJ2-2; 14 bases align to TRBD2. The germline V gene has CDR1 MDHEN and CDR2 SYDVKM. With V trimmed by 7 bases and J by 7 bases, 8 bases remained unmatched. The CDR3 sequence is 16 residues long.

This chain uses TRBV19 with TRBJ2-2; D call uncertain. Trimming pared 1 base from V and 11 bases from J, leaving 8 bases between. The CDR3 consists of 12 residues. In germline, CDR1 is LNHDA, CDR2 SQIVND (reference sequence). The CDR3 sequence is CASSIGARELFF. In nucleotides, the CDR3 is TGTGCCAGTAGTATAGGGGCCAGAGAGCTGTTTTTT. Full variable domain (outside the CDR3, taken from reference TRBV19 and TRBJ2-2): DGGITQSPKYLFRKEGQNVTLSCEQNLNHDAMYWYRQDPGQGLRLIYYSQIVNDFQKGDIAEGYSVSREKKESFPLTVTSAQKNPTAFYLCASSIGARELFFGEGSRLTVL.

The V and J genes are TRBV21-1 and TRBJ2-3; the table's D call, TRBD2, has no DNA check behind it. TRBV21-1 is flagged as a pseudogene. The CDR3 length is 16 residues. The CDR3 is CASSKWTGGGSDTQYF. The DNA for the CDR3 is TGTGCCAGCAGCAAATGGACTGGCGGGGGATCGGATACGCAGTATTTT.

CDR3 residues: CASSLGGLAGGNEQFF. The CDR3 region has the DNA TGCGCCAGCAGCTTGGGGGGACTAGCGGGAGGGAATGAGCAGTTCTTC. The V gene is TRBV5-1, the J gene TRBJ2-1; TRBD2 aligns across 16 bases. The length of the CDR3 is 16 residues. Trimming removed 0 bases from V and 7 bases from J; junction bases left unmatched: 1. Germline V gene lookup returns CDR1 SGHRS and CDR2 YFSETQ.

The table lists this clone with a few counts. The chain uses TRBV18 and TRBJ1-2, with a possible D match to TRBD1 (5 bases). Deletions cut 0 bases from V and 7 bases from J, with 12 bases between. The germline CDR1 and CDR2 sequences are KGHSH and LQKENI. The CDR3 loop spans 14 amino acids. The CDR3 DNA reads as TGTGCCAGCTCACCACCGTCAGGGTCCAGTGGCTACACCTTC. Its protein is CASSPPSGSSGYTF.

The CDR3 DNA reads as TGTGCCAGCAGCCCAGGGTCGCCCGGGGATACGCAGTATTTT. Protein sequence: CASSPGSPGDTQYF. V gene TRBV7-3 combines with J gene TRBJ2-3; tentative D call: TRBD1 (5 bases). V was clipped by 5 bases and J by 6 bases, with 15 bases between them. The CDR3 length is 14 residues. In germline, CDR1 is SGHTA, CDR2 FQGTGA.

This chain uses TRBV25-1 with TRBJ2-5, with TRBD2 matching 7 bases. V lost 4 bases to trimming and J lost 5 bases; unmatched junction nucleotides: 10. The CDR3 loop spans 15 amino acids. CDR1 and CDR2 from the germline V gene are MGHDK and SYGVNS. CDR3 amino acids: CASSAAGEALETQYF. Written as DNA, the CDR3 is TGTGCCAGCAGTGCCGCGGGGGAGGCCTTGGAGACCCAGTACTTC.

The chain links TRBV28 to TRBJ1-5; tentative D call: TRBD1 (6 bases). With 2 bases removed from V and 5 bases from J, the gap between germline ends came to 10 bases. The germline V gene has CDR1 MDHEN and CDR2 SYDVKM. The CDR3 is 14 residues long. The CDR3 DNA reads TGTGCCAGCAGTTTAACAGGGAGGGATCAGCCCCAGCATTTT. This encodes CASSLTGRDQPQHF.

This clone was detected once. The chain combines TRBV4-2 with TRBJ2-1; maybe TRBD2 (6 bases). V lost 1 base, J lost 7 bases, and 11 bases lay in between. Germline CDR1 reads LGHNA; CDR2 reads YNFKEQ. The CDR3 is made up of 14 amino acids. The CDR3 coding sequence is TGTGCCAGCAGCCAAGGAGGCCTAGCGAATGAGCAGTTCTTC. Amino acid sequence: CASSQGGLANEQFF.

The genes are TRBV7-6 and TRBJ2-2; 9 bases are shared with TRBD2. This CDR3 region has 16 residues. Germline assignment: CDR1 SGHVS and CDR2 FNYEAQ. The J segment lost 1 base and the V segment lost 1 base, leaving 1 base of the junction unmatched. In nucleotides, the CDR3 is TGTGCCAGCAGCTTAGAACTAGCGGGGAACACCGGGGAGCTGTTTTTT. It specifies CASSLELAGNTGELFF. Supplemented by reference TRBV7-6 and TRBJ2-2, the full variable domain reads GAGVSQSPRYKVTKRGQDVALRCDPISGHVSLYWYRQALGQGPEFLTYFNYEAQQDKSGLPNDRFSAERPEGSISTLTIQRTEQRDSAMYRCASSLELAGNTGELFFGEGSRLTVL.

The rearrangement uses TRBV11-2 and TRBJ1-3; 7 positions agree with TRBD1. Trimming removed 5 bases from V and 3 bases from J; junction bases left unmatched: 10. CDR1 is SGHAT, CDR2 FQNNGV, per germline. The CDR3 is 16 residues long. The CDR3 nucleotides are TGTGCCAGCAGCCCTGCGGAGGGGGCCTTTGGAAACACCATATATTTT. This encodes CASSPAEGAFGNTIYF.

The gene calls are TRBV27 and TRBJ1-2; D perhaps matches TRBD1 (5 bases). Germline loops: CDR1 MNHEY, CDR2 SMNVEV (reference sequence). V gave up 2 bases and J gave up 2 bases, with 12 bases separating them. The CDR3 length is 15 residues. CDR3 DNA sequence: TGTGCCAGCAGTTTAGGGCAGGGAGGGAACTATGGCTACACCTTC. Protein product: CASSLGQGGNYGYTF.

Only one count was recorded for this clone. Other DNA sequences in this sample translate to the same CDR3. This chain connects TRBV28 to TRBJ1-5, with 7 bases aligning to TRBD1. V was pared by 6 bases and J by 3 bases, with 2 bases of the junction left unmatched. The germline CDR1 and CDR2 sequences are MDHEN and SYDVKM. The CDR3 contains 13 residues. The CDR3, as DNA: TGTGCCAGCAGGGGACAGTTCAATCAGCCCCAGCATTTT. Amino acids: CASRGQFNQPQHF.